This T cell receptor beta chain stems from a study of T cell responses to AZD1222 COVID-19 vaccine. Overall study findings and caveats: Seropositive status at baseline applied to only six AZD1222 recipients. Females made up more of the donors, who were largely white British, and clonal diversity may have come out too low. All repertoire sampling was performed exclusively after the peak T cell response.

Using immunoSEQ multiplex PCR, the repertoire was profiled, and TCRdb retains in-frame clones only, with some absent. The sample has roughly 120,000 clones, more than 85% seen once. In the case of this clone: Its antigen is undetermined.

V was pared by 4 bases and J by 3 bases, with 8 bases between. There are 13 residues in the CDR3. Doses given second, at about 4 or about 12 weeks, were pooled. The specimen was peripheral blood, collected 28 days after the second AZD1222 dose. This clonotype was sampled from an adult who received the AZD1222 COVID-19 vaccine. This rearrangement joins TRBV12-3 or TRBV12-4 to TRBJ2-3; maybe TRBD2 (5 bases). The CDR3 DNA follows: TGTGCCAGCAGTTCGGGCGGGACAGATACGCAGTATTTT. As protein: CASSSGGTDTQYF.